The 4 T cell receptor beta chains below come from one sample, sequenced in a study of shared clonotypes between healthy human individuals. CD45RO-negative CD8 cells positively selected for CCR7 made up the naive population, which excluded terminally differentiated effector memory CD45RA+ cells. Clones were read by immunoSEQ multiplex PCR, and TCRdb kept only the in-frame ones, dropping some. The table records around 560,000 clones, approximately 95% of them present only once. The material sequenced was naive CD8+ T cells sorted from blood. Source of these receptors: a woman younger than 45 in good health.

The chain uses TRBV4-2 and TRBJ2-7; no clear D gene. Germline loops: CDR1 LGHNA, CDR2 YNFKEQ. The ends were cut back, 4 bases at V and 3 bases at J, with 7 bases in the middle. The CDR3 is made up of 12 amino acids. CDR3 DNA sequence: TGTGCCAGCAGCCCAGACGGCTACGAGCAGTACTTC. It codes for CASSPDGYEQYF.

The chain employs TRBV7-2 and TRBJ2-4, with 9 bases that match TRBD1. The germline V gene has CDR1 SGHTA and CDR2 FQGNSA. Unmatched junction bases numbered 3, after V lost 5 bases and J lost 1 base. The CDR3 is 15 amino acids. The CDR3 reads CASSLQGAAKNIQYF. The DNA for the CDR3 is TGTGCCAGCAGCCTACAGGGGGCGGCCAAAAACATTCAGTACTTC.

The genes are TRBV5-1 and TRBJ2-5; 8 nucleotides align to TRBD1. The germline V gene encodes CDR1 SGHRS and CDR2 YFSETQ. The CDR3 length is 18 residues. The ends lost 2 bases at V and 5 bases at J; junction bases unmatched: 17. As DNA, the CDR3 is TGCGCCAGCAGCTTCAGGGGGCCTCATAGCGGAGAATGGGAGACCCAGTACTTC. Its translation: CASSFRGPHSGEWETQYF.

The J gene is TRBJ1-3, the V gene TRBV28; D is perhaps TRBD1 (6 bases). The CDR3 covers 14 residues. Germline V gene lookup returns CDR1 MDHEN and CDR2 SYDVKM. V was pared by 7 bases and J by 0 bases, with 10 bases between. The CDR3 sequence is CASIKDSSGNTIYF. The CDR3 DNA reads TGTGCCAGCATTAAGGACAGCTCTGGAAACACCATATATTTT.